These 25 T cell receptor beta chains were all obtained from the same sample, sequenced in a study of radiotherapy plus CTLA-4 blockade in lung cancer. Sequencing used immunoSEQ multiplex PCR; TCRdb keeps in-frame clones, though not all of them. This table has about 32,000 clones, 70% appearing once. This sample comprised peripheral blood, obtained from a patient treated with radiotherapy plus ipilimumab. The receptors originated from a human donor with non-small cell lung cancer who had stable disease on radiotherapy plus ipilimumab.

This chain uses TRBV5-1 with TRBJ1-1; TRBD1 agrees at 8 bases. Trimming took 3 bases from V and 2 from J; bases not matched to a gene: 6. CDR1 and CDR2 from the germline V gene are SGHRS and YFSETQ. This CDR3 has 15 amino acids. In nucleotides, the CDR3 is TGCGCCAGCAGCTCCCAGGGGGCTTCTAACACTGAAGCTTTCTTT. Amino acids: CASSSQGASNTEAFF.

The J gene is TRBJ1-5, the V gene TRBV28; 9 bases are shared with TRBD1. Germline V gene sequence: CDR1 MDHEN, CDR2 SYDVKM. V lost 1 base, J lost 7 bases, and 14 bases stayed unmatched. The CDR3 sequence is 18 residues long. CDR3 sequence: CASSLFVLQGAVEQPQHF. CDR3 in DNA: TGTGCCAGCAGTTTATTTGTTTTACAGGGGGCCGTAGAGCAGCCCCAGCATTTT.

V gene TRBV7-2 combines with J gene TRBJ2-7; D gene ambiguous. The V gene lost 3 bases and the J gene lost 2 bases, with 11 bases spanning the gap. Germline CDR1 reads SGHTA; CDR2 reads FQGNSA. The CDR3 extends over 14 amino acids. In nucleotides, the CDR3 is TGTGCCAGCAGCTTTACGGTCCGAGCCTACGAGCAGTACTTC. It is translated as CASSFTVRAYEQYF.

The chain employs TRBV5-4 and TRBJ2-5, with 9 bases aligning to TRBD2. Trimming at V came to 3 bases and at J to 5 bases, leaving 17 bases not matched to a gene. From germline, CDR1 is SGHNT and CDR2 YYREEE (reference sequence). The CDR3 is made up of 18 amino acids. CDR3: CASSSQVGIAGESETQYF. The CDR3, as DNA: TGTGCCAGCAGCTCCCAGGTAGGGATAGCGGGAGAGTCGGAGACCCAGTACTTC.

This clone occurred a few times. The chain joins TRBV7-2 to TRBJ2-3; 7 positions match TRBD2. Germline CDR1 and CDR2: SGHTA and FQGNSA. V shed 4 bases, J shed 2 bases, and the junction held 6 bases outside the gene matches. The CDR3 extends over 15 amino acids. In DNA form, the CDR3 reads TGTGCCAGCAGCTCCGGGGACTACCACACAGATACGCAGTATTTT. It translates to CASSSGDYHTDTQYF.

As for this clone: One junction end disagrees with the germline gene, perhaps due to a read error. This chain's CDR3 is CASSLGYGGNNEQFF. CDR3 bases: TGTGCTAGCAGCTTAGGGTACGGCGGGAACAATGAGCAGTTCTTC. This sequence joins TRBV7-7 and TRBJ2-1, with D tentatively TRBD2 (6 bases). The CDR3 runs to 15 residues. The germline CDR1 and CDR2 sequences are SSHAT and FNYEAQ (reference sequence).

The V gene is TRBV5-6, the J gene TRBJ1-1, with D perhaps TRBD1 (5 bases). Germline V gene data show CDR1 as SGHDT and CDR2 as YYEEEE. The CDR3 runs to 14 residues. Trimming pared 2 bases from V and 0 bases from J, leaving 8 bases between. In DNA form, the CDR3 reads TGTGCCAGCAGCTTCCCGACAGTGAACACTGAAGCTTTCTTT. It translates to CASSFPTVNTEAFF.

The CDR3 protein is CASRYRTPGRYTQYF. In DNA form, the CDR3 reads TGTGCCAGCAGGTACCGGACTCCTGGGAGGTATACGCAGTATTTT. V is TRBV5-6 and J is TRBJ2-3; weak D call: TRBD2 (6 bases). The CDR3 covers 15 residues. The V end lost 5 bases, the J end lost 7 bases, and 20 bases lay between the germline ends. The germline V gene has CDR1 SGHDT and CDR2 YYEEEE.

The chain is built from TRBV10-3 and TRBJ1-5; possibly TRBD1 for D (5 bases). V was shortened by 7 bases and J by 11 bases, with 18 bases between the two germline ends. The CDR3 covers 13 residues. Per the germline V gene, CDR1 is ENHRY and CDR2 is SYGVKD. CDR3 in DNA: TGTGCCATCACCGGGGACCTCAATTTGGCCCAGCATTTT. Translation: CAITGDLNLAQHF.

This clone was seen only a few times. The CDR3 protein is CASSRRGDTEAFF. Written as DNA, the CDR3 is TGTGCCAGCAGTCGCCGTGGAGATACTGAAGCTTTCTTT. The chain uses TRBV6-4 and TRBJ1-1; unclear D gene. Germline assignment: CDR1 MRHNA and CDR2 SNTAGT. CDR3 length: 13 amino acids. Trimming took 5 bases from V and 5 from J, leaving 12 bases between them.

This chain joins TRBV6-9 and TRBJ1-2, with no clear D. Trimming stripped 6 bases from V and 4 bases from J, with 9 bases between. CDR3 length equals 12 residues. Germline V CDR1 and CDR2: MNHGY, SVAAGI. Here the CDR3 reads CASSRRAYGYTF. The CDR3, as DNA: TGTGCCAGCAGCCGACGGGCCTATGGCTACACCTTC.

CDR3 residues: CASSTPGQGRGYTF. CDR3 in DNA: TGTGCCAGTAGTACCCCGGGACAGGGCCGGGGCTACACCTTC. The V call is TRBV19, the J call TRBJ1-2; TRBD1 agrees at 9 bases. The length of the CDR3 is 14 residues. V was pared by 4 bases and J by 8 bases, with 8 bases of the junction left unmatched. Per the germline V gene, CDR1 is LNHDA and CDR2 is SQIVND (reference sequence).

The chain recombines TRBV7-2 with TRBJ2-1; 7 bases are a match to TRBD2. CDR1 is SGHTA and CDR2 is FQGNSA in the germline V gene. This CDR3 region has 16 residues. After removal of 5 bases from V and 2 bases from J, the junction contained 9 bases not matched to a gene. The CDR3 bases are TGTGCCAGCAGCCCCCTCAGCGGGGCCCCCTACAATGAGCAGTTCTTC. Translation: CASSPLSGAPYNEQFF.

The genes are TRBV2 and TRBJ2-5; TRBD1 matches at 8 bases. J lost 2 bases, V lost 5 bases, and 7 bases had no gene match. Germline CDR1 SNHLY, CDR2 FYNNEI. The CDR3 has 15 amino acids. The CDR3: CASSRSDRDQETQYF. CDR3 sequence (DNA): TGTGCCAGCAGTCGCTCGGACAGGGATCAAGAGACCCAGTACTTC.

The chain combines TRBV7-8 with TRBJ2-3; possible D gene TRBD2, 5 bases. Germline loops: CDR1 SGHVS, CDR2 FQNEAQ. Trimming took off 2 bases at V and 1 base at J, with 13 bases between the two ends. This CDR3 comprises 16 residues. The CDR3 sequence is CASSLPLRGGTDTQYF. CDR3 DNA: TGTGCCAGCAGCTTACCTCTTCGGGGAGGCACAGATACGCAGTATTTT.

The chain combines TRBV9 with TRBJ2-3, with a weak D call TRBD2 (7 bases). The CDR3 is 13 residues long. The ends were cut back, 4 bases at V and 8 bases at J, with 14 bases in the middle. From germline, CDR1 is SGDLS and CDR2 YYNGEE. CDR3 bases: TGTGCCAGCAGCCTCGCGGGGGCGGCTACGCAGTATTTT. This codes for CASSLAGAATQYF.

The genes are TRBV28 and TRBJ1-1, with D uncertain. V was clipped by 8 bases and J by 0 bases, with 16 bases between them. The CDR3 has 15 residues. Germline CDR1 is MDHEN and CDR2 is SYDVKM. This CDR3 reads CASGIDTAMNTEAFF. The CDR3 DNA reads TGTGCCAGCGGAATTGACACTGCCATGAACACTGAAGCTTTCTTT.

The chain links TRBV29-1 to TRBJ1-1; D is unresolved. Germline V gene data show CDR1 as SQVTM and CDR2 as ANQGSEA. V shed 4 bases and J shed 2 bases, with 11 bases lying between them. The length of the CDR3 is 13 residues. CDR3 coding DNA: TGCAGCGTTGCCGGGCGAGCTAACACTGAAGCTTTCTTT. Translated: CSVAGRANTEAFF.

The genes are TRBV2 and TRBJ2-3, with D possibly TRBD2 on 5 matching bases. Germline CDR1 and CDR2: SNHLY and FYNNEI. V was trimmed by 8 bases and J by 0 bases, leaving 9 bases between them. The CDR3 is 13 residues long. CDR3 residues: CASLRESTDTQYF. The CDR3 DNA is TGTGCCAGCCTCCGGGAAAGCACAGATACGCAGTATTTT.

By proportion, this clone is medium-sized (0.01 to 0.1%). The rearrangement uses TRBV7-9 and TRBJ1-4; no clear D gene. Germline V gene data show CDR1 as SEHNR and CDR2 as FQNEAQ (reference sequence). CDR3 length: 13 residues. The germline V and J ends were trimmed by 5 bases and 7 bases, with 11 bases remaining between them. The CDR3 DNA reads TGTGCCAGCAGCCCCGTCCCGAGTGAAAAACTGTTTTTT. Residues: CASSPVPSEKLFF.

V is TRBV4-3 and J is TRBJ2-1, with D tentatively TRBD2 (7 bases). This CDR3 comprises 16 residues. Germline CDR1 reads LGHNA; CDR2 reads YSLEER. The germline V and J ends were trimmed by 3 bases and 3 bases, with 15 bases remaining between them. In DNA, the CDR3 is TGCGCCAGCAGCCAGAGGGGGAGGGTGGACTACAATGAGCAGTTCTTC. This codes for CASSQRGRVDYNEQFF.

For the CDR3, the DNA is TGTGCCGTCCGGGACGGAATTAACTATGGCTACACCTTC. Translating it yields CAVRDGINYGYTF. The genes are TRBV28 and TRBJ1-2, with a tentative D call TRBD1 (5 bases). Trimming cost V 11 bases and J 1 base, with 14 bases left between them. From germline, CDR1 is MDHEN and CDR2 SYDVKM. This CDR3 is built from 13 residues.

The rearrangement links TRBV7-9 to TRBJ2-5; 8 positions match TRBD1. With 1 base clipped from V and 5 bases from J, the junction kept 0 bases outside the gene matches. Germline V gene lookup returns CDR1 SEHNR and CDR2 FQNEAQ (reference sequence). The length of the CDR3 is 13 residues. The chain's CDR3 is CASSLGTGETQYF. The CDR3 region has the DNA TGTGCCAGCAGCTTAGGGACAGGGGAGACCCAGTACTTC.

V usage is TRBV7-3 and J usage is TRBJ2-1, with unresolved D. Germline V lookup: CDR1 SGHTA, CDR2 FQGTGA. Deletions cut 1 base from V and 5 bases from J, with 9 bases between. The CDR3 runs 14 residues. CDR3 sequence: CASSLMGYNNEQFF. CDR3 nucleotides: TGTGCCAGCAGCTTAATGGGGTACAACAATGAGCAGTTCTTC.

This chain uses TRBV27 with TRBJ2-6; D not certain. Germline lookup yields CDR1 MNHEY and CDR2 SMNVEV (reference sequence). This CDR3 is 15 amino acids long. V lost 5 bases and J lost 0, with 8 bases in between. This CDR3 reads CASSLASSGANVLTF. In nucleotides, the CDR3 is TGTGCCAGCAGTCTGGCCAGCTCTGGGGCCAACGTCCTGACTTTC.